This T cell receptor (beta chain) was recovered during a study of human T cells and chemical hapten exposure (dated by TCRdb to the early 2020s). Background for the entire study: For sensitization, 2% DPC in acetone was applied to a roughly 2 cm by roughly 2 cm area of upper inner arm skin. Most of the patients in the cohort were female, and the cohort covered alopecia areata with under or over 50% scalp involvement, alopecia totalis and alopecia universalis. Blood for TCR sequencing was provided by twenty-nine alopecia patients at one to four time points (pre-sensitization, 2, 6 and 24 weeks). Patch testing was performed on the upper back with Finn chambers containing 0.01% DPC, and the patch tests were scored after 6 days according to International Contact Dermatitis Research Group standards. The libraries were sequenced as a pool, and the TCR yield per sample differed mostly because of small variations in library volumes within the pool. Patient blood was sampled pre-sensitization (week 0) and at 2, 6 and about 24 weeks after DPC sensitization. This study followed changes in the peripheral blood TCR repertoire in vivo during primary and secondary sensitization of alopecia patients to the hapten diphenylcyclopropenone (DPC). Throughout the study period of 20 to 25 weeks, patients also received therapeutic DPC doses to the scalp every week.

This clonotype was counted at least ten times. The specificity of this receptor is unknown. Base qualities are not recorded, but no much larger clone differs from it by a single base. Library preparation employed RACE. The data were produced on a NextSeq 500. During library preparation, unique molecular identifiers were attached to individual cDNA molecules so that TCRs could be counted quantitatively and reproducibly. Both TCR alpha and TCR beta chains were sequenced from each blood RNA sample. From the authors' description of their analysis: The median number of TCRs per sample was some 100,000, ranging from 23,224 to 690,600. The Decombinator software suite was used to annotate V, J and CDR3 in the TCR reads. Every sample was subsampled to the same number of TCRs (28,000) for the PS versus PT1 abundance plots. Expanded TCRs were defined as absent before sensitization and observed at least eight times at the 2-week time point. In-frame beta chains were kept once TCRdb had trimmed the public reads at Q25 with fastp and called clones with MiXCR. CDR3 protein duplicates are merged, each entry listing the most common genes and DNA. These V and J calls rely on TCRdb rather than the paper's analysis. Recorded for this sample are 85,000 to 95,000 distinct CDR3 sequences; roughly 9.6% of them occurred a single time. The ten biggest clones cover roughly 2% of the sample.

The study at large found these results: DPC sensitization did not change how many TCRs were above 1 in 1000 frequency, and no evidence was found of alterations in global repertoire structure. Repeated subsampling changed both the strength of the expansion versus patch-test correlation and the threshold at which that correlation became significant. A positive correlation was found between the number of PT1 expanded TCRs and patch test score, with significance reached at thresholds 8, 16 and 32 but not 4. Because all patients had alopecia, a presumed autoimmune disease, the immune response of the patients might differ from that of healthy individuals. Compared with pre-sensitization or healthy control sets, expanded TCRs formed significantly more large CDR3 similarity clusters, which is consistent with antigen-driven responses.

Sample time point, as interpreted from the label and publication: patch test 2, 6 weeks after DPC sensitization. The treatment or condition label here, explained by the study, means: therapeutic diphenylcyclopropenone sensitization with weekly scalp DPC. At every patch-test visit, the blood draw took place before the patch test was put on. Patients were considered eligible if aged 18 to 70, diagnosed with alopecia and deemed suitable for DPC therapy, and patients were excluded if pregnant. Unfractionated whole blood was collected in Tempus Blood RNA tubes, and total RNA was extracted from that blood. The trim is 3 bases for V and 7 bases for J, with a gap of 13 bases between the germline ends. CDR1 and CDR2, looked up from the germline V gene (reference sequence), are DFQATT and SNEGSKA. Measured from the cysteine to the phenylalanine, the CDR3 is 13 residues long. Left in the record is the CDR3 DNA by itself, 39 bases read in frame from the first base.

The sequence derives from a man aged 40-50 years with alopecia areata. Some clones in this sample may be carry-over from other donors' samples. This material consisted of whole blood, taken in connection with sensitization to the hapten diphenylcyclopropenone (DPC). This receptor chain uses TRBV20-1 and TRBJ1-5; D gene: possibly TRBD1, on 6 matching bases. The CDR3 protein: CSARRQVDQPQHF. Here is the DNA: TGCAGTGCTAGGAGACAGGTAGACCAGCCCCAGCATTTT.